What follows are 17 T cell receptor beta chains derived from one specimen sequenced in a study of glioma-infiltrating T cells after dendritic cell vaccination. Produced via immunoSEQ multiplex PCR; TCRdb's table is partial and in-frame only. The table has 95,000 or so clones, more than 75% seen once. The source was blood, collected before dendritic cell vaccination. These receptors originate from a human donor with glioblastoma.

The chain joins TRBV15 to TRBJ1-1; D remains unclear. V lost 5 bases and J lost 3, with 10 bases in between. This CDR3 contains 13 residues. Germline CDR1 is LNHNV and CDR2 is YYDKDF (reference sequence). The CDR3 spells CATSPVADTEAFF. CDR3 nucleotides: TGTGCCACCAGCCCAGTGGCAGACACTGAAGCTTTCTTT.

This CDR3 is CASSASGLLAITF. The CDR3, as DNA: TGTGCCAGCAGTGCTTCGGGACTCCTGGCTATCACCTTC. The chain recombines TRBV6-1 with TRBJ1-2, with TRBD1 as a possible D gene (5 bases). Germline-derived CDR1 and CDR2 are MNHNS and SASEGT. V was cut by 4 bases and J by 13 bases, with 19 bases left in between. The length of the CDR3 is 13 residues.

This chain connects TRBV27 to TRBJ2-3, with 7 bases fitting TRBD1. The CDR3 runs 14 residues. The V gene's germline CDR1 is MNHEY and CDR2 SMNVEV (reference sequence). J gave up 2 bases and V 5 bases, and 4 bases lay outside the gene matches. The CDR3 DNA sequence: TGTGCCAGCAGTCCGGGACAGTACACAGATACGCAGTATTTT. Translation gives CASSPGQYTDTQYF.

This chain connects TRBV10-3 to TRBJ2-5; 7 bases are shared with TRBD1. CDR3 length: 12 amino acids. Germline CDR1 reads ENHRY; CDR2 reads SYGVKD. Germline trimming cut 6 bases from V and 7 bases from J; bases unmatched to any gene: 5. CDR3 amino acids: CAISGTDGTQYF. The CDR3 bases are TGTGCCATCAGCGGGACAGACGGGACCCAGTACTTC.

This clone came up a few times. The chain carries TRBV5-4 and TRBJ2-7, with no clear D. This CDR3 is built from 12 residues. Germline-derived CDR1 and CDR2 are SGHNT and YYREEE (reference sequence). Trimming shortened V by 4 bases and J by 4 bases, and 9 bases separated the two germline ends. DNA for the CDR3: TGTGCCAGCAGCGCCAGTTCTTACGAGCAGTACTTC. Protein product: CASSASSYEQYF.

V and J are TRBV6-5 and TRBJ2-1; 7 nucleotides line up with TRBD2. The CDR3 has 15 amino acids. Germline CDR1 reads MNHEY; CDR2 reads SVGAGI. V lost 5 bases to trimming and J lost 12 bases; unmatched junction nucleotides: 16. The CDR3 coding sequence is TGTGCCAGCAGTAAAGGACTAGGAGCGGTATCCGGGCAGTTCTTC. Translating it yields CASSKGLGAVSGQFF.

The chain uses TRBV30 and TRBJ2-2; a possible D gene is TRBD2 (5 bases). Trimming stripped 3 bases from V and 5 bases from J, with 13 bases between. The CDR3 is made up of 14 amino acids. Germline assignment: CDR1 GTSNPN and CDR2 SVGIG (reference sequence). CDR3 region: CAWSQGRGTGELFF. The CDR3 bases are TGTGCCTGGAGCCAAGGACGAGGGACCGGGGAGCTGTTTTTT.

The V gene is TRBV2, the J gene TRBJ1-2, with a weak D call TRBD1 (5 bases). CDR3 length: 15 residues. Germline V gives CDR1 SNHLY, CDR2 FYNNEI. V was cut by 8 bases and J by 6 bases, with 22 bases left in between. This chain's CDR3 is CASLNGGSSSDGYTF. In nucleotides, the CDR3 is TGTGCCAGCCTAAACGGGGGTTCTTCCTCCGATGGCTACACCTTC.

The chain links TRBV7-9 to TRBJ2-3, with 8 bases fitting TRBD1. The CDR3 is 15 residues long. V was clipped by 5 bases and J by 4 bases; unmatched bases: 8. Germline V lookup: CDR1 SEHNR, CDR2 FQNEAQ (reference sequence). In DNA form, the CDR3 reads TGTGCCAGCAGCCTGGCAGGGGGCCGGGCAGATACGCAGTATTTT. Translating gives CASSLAGGRADTQYF. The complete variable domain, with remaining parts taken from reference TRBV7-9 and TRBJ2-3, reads DTGVSQNPRHKITKRGQNVTFRCDPISEHNRLYWYRQTLGQGPEFLTYFQNEAQLEKSRLLSDRFSAERPKGSFSTLEIQRTEQGDSAMYLCASSLAGGRADTQYFGPGTRLTVL.

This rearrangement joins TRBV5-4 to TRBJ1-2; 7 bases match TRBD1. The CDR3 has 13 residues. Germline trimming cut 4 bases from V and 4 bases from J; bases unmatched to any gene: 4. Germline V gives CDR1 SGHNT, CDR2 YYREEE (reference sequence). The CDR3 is CASSDDRAYGYTF. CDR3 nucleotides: TGTGCCAGCAGCGATGACAGGGCCTATGGCTACACCTTC.

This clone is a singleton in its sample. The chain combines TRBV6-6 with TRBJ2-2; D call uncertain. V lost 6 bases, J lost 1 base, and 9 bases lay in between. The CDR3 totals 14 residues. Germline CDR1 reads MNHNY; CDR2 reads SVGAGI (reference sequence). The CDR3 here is CASSTTGNTGELFF. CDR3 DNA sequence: TGTGCCAGCAGCACGACTGGGAACACCGGGGAGCTGTTTTTT.

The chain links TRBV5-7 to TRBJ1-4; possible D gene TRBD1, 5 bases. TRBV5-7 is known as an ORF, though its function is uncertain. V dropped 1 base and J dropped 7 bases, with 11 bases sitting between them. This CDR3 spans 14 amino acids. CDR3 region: CASSLKGLGEKLFF. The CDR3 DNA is TGTGCCAGCAGCTTGAAGGGGTTAGGTGAAAAACTGTTTTTT.

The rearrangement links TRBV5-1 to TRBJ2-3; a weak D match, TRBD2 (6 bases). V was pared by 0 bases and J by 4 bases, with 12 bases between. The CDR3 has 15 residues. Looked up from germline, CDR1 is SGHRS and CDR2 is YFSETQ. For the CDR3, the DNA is TGCGCCAGCAGCTTGGACGGGGACTTGGCAGATACGCAGTATTTT. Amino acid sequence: CASSLDGDLADTQYF. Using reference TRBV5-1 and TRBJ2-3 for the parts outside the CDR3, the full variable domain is KAGVTQTPRYLIKTRGQQVTLSCSPISGHRSVSWYQQTPGQGLQFLFEYFSETQRNKGNFPGRFSGRQFSNSRSEMNVSTLELGDSALYLCASSLDGDLADTQYFGPGTRLTVL.

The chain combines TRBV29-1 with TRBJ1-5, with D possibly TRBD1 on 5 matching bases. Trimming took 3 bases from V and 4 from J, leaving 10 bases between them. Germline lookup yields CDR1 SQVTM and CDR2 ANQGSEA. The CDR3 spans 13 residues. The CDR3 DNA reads TGCAGCGTTGATGGAGGGGCTAATCAGCCCCAGCATTTT. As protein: CSVDGGANQPQHF.

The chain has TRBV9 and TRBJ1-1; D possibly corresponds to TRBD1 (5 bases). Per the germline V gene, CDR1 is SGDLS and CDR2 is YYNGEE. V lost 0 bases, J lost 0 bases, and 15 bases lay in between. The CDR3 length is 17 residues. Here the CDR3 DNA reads TGTGCCAGCAGCGTAGACGGAGACAGCCCGATGAACACTGAAGCTTTCTTT. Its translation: CASSVDGDSPMNTEAFF.

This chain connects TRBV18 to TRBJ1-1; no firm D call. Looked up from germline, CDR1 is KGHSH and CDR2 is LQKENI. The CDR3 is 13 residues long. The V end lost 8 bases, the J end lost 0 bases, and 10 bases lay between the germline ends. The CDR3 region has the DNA TGTGCCAGCGCACAGCATTTGAACACTGAAGCTTTCTTT. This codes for CASAQHLNTEAFF.

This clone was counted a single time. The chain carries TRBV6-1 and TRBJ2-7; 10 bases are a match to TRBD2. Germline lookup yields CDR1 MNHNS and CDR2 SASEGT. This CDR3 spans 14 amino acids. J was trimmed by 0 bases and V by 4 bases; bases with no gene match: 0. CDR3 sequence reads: CASSVAGGSYEQYF. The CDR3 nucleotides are TGTGCCAGCAGTGTAGCGGGAGGCTCCTACGAGCAGTACTTC.